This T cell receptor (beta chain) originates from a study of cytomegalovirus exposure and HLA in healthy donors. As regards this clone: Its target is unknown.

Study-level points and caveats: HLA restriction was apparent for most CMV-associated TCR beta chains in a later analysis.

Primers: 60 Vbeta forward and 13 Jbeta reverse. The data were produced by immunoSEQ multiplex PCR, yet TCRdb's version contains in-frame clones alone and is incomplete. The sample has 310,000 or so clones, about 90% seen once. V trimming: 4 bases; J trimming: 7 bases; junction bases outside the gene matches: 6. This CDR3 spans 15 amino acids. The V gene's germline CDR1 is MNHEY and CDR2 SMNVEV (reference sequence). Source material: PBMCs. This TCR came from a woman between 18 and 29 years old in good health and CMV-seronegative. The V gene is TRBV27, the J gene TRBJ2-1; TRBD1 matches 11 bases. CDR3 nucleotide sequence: TGTGCCAGCAGTTCCGGGACAGGGGGAGGGAATGAGCAGTTCTTC. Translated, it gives CASSSGTGGGNEQFF.